This entry is about one T cell receptor (beta chain). This clone has a count of ten or more. What this receptor recognizes is not known. No quality values exist for individual bases; no much larger clone is one base distant. Looking up the germline V gene (reference sequence) yields CDR1 GTSNPN and CDR2 SVGIG. Reading from cysteine to phenylalanine, the CDR3 counts 13 amino acids. Left in the record is the CDR3 DNA by itself, 39 bases read in frame from the first base. V is cut by 4 bases and J by 8 bases, and the space between the germline ends is 17 bases. The sample originates from a study of beta chain features in type 1 diabetes (dated by TCRdb to about 2018). With respect to the entire study: Patients and healthy donors did not differ in mean age, gender distribution, total cell number or subset yield. A total of 85 million to 110 million sorted cells were examined across all samples, and RNA yield correlated strongly with the number of cells per subset. In the study, recently diagnosed type 1 diabetes patients and matched healthy donors were compared on the TCRB repertoires of their sorted circulating CD4+ T cell subsets. Regulatory and stem cell-like memory subsets were isolated from only 8 patients and 8 healthy donors, whereas naive and central memory subsets came from all 30 or so donors. Results the study describes overall, beyond this receptor: At VDJ recombination sites, type 1 diabetes patients had fewer insertions and more deleted nucleotides, which implies abnormalities in thymic rearrangement. Because cDNA was sequenced instead of genomic DNA, activated cells with high expression could be over-represented, although the groups did not differ in activation or CD3 levels. PCR may preferentially amplify shorter templates, but because patient and control samples were amplified and corrected together, any resulting skew would affect both groups equally. Naive, central memory and regulatory TCRB repertoires appeared to be more alike among patients than among healthy donors. A moderate but significant shortening of TCRB CDR3 length was observed in type 1 diabetes patients in all four CD4+ subsets. Because small numbers of individuals were included in the HLA sub-analyses, any influence of HLA type on TCRB rearrangement was left unresolved.

Each donor gave one peripheral blood draw, averaging approximately 0.12 L, which was collected into heparinised tubes. A BD FACSAria II was used to sort naive, central memory, regulatory and stem cell-like memory CD4+ T cells with a panel that included CD45RO, CCR7, CD25, CD127, CD95 and CD27. Purity was above 95% for every sorted population. PBMCs were isolated immediately by Lymphoprep density gradient centrifugation and stained directly without culture. To minimize batch effects, samples were stained and sorted in pairs, one healthy donor with one patient per experiment. The entire isolated RNA was reverse transcribed using the High Capacity cDNA Reverse Transcription Kit, and thus expressed TCRB transcripts were sequenced. Naive, central memory and regulatory T cell samples underwent deep immunoSEQ sequencing, averaging approximately 3.5 million total reads per sample. After sorted cells were lysed in RLT buffer, RNA was extracted with DNase-treated RNeasy Micro or Mini kits, with the choice depending on cell number. To prevent cross-contamination, each cell subset was processed individually, whereas patient and healthy donor samples were processed jointly. TCRB sequences were amplified from cDNA with the immunoSEQ multiplex PCR, producing 87-bp fragments spanning the CDR3 region. The amplicons were sequenced using the Illumina HiSeq platform. Per the original workflow: PCR bias was computationally corrected using synthetic template baselines, reads within Hamming distance 2 were collapsed, and singletons that could not be merged were discarded. Reads were aligned against IMGT to assign V, D and J genes, CDR3 length and insertions or deletions at six rearrangement sites. Within each subset, clonotype counts were normalized to the number of sorted cells before true diversity and Gini coefficients were calculated with the tcR R package. The overlap coefficient, calculated on TCRB nucleotide sequences, was used to measure repertoire sharing. Out-of-frame TCRB sequences from naive cells were analyzed as a proxy for the pre-selection repertoire. Entries here come from immuneACCESS through TCRdb and include only in-frame sequences with V and J called. Some clones fail to appear in such tables; in the studies checked, an unresolved V gene covers under half of the shortfall, and the cause of the remainder is unknown. D and trimming come from the DNA, and the V and J calls and clone size come from that table. The sample table holds under 550,000 clones, of which approximately 10% were seen once. 0.04% to 0.05% of the sample is in the top ten clones.

What was sequenced was naive CD4+ T cells from blood. The sample's cell subset or site, from its label and the paper: true naive CD4+ T cells. This receptor was identified in a woman aged 18-29 years in good health. The chain employs TRBV30 and TRBJ1-2; tentative D gene TRBD1, with 5 bases matching. The nucleotide sequence is TGTGCCTGGAACCCAGGGAGGGTTGGGGGCTACACCTTC. This is translated as CAWNPGRVGGYTF.